Presented here are 3 T cell receptor beta chains from one specimen sequenced in a study of T cell repertoires in cytomegalovirus infection. Via MiXCR, TCRdb re-called the reads, giving one row per CDR3 protein. This sample has 640,000 or so distinct CDR3 sequences; 30% to 40% occur once, and the top ten carry roughly 18%. For these TCRs, the target antigens are not known. The source material was cultured PBMCs, sampled from culture after CMV antigen stimulation. The receptors shown here come from a human donor in good health (CMV status not recorded). Some clones in this sample may be carry-over from other donors' samples.

The V gene is TRBV4-1, the J gene TRBJ2-2, with D tentatively TRBD1 (6 bases). Trimming shortened V by 4 bases and J by 3 bases, and 12 bases separated the two germline ends. The CDR3 runs to 15 residues. Germline loops: CDR1 MGHRA, CDR2 YSYEKL. This CDR3 is CASSLRDTDTGELFF. The CDR3, as DNA: TGCGCCAGCAGCCTCAGGGACACTGACACCGGGGAGCTGTTTTTT.

Many counts were recorded for this clonotype. The V call is TRBV18, the J call TRBJ2-5; no firm D call. CDR1 and CDR2 from the germline V gene are KGHSH and LQKENI. V gave up 8 bases and J gave up 5 bases, with 9 bases separating them. This CDR3 contains 11 residues. The CDR3 DNA follows: TGTGCCAGCAGCCCCGCGGAGACCCAGTACTTC. Its protein product is CASSPAETQYF.

The chain uses TRBV11-2 and TRBJ1-2; the D gene is possibly TRBD1 (5 bases). Trimming shortened V by 6 bases and J by 4 bases, and 18 bases separated the two germline ends. This CDR3 has 15 residues. Germline-derived CDR1 and CDR2 are SGHAT and FQNNGV. DNA of the CDR3: TGTGCCAGCAGGCTCCAGGGACGGAGCTTCTATGGCTACACCTTC. Translation gives CASRLQGRSFYGYTF. Using reference TRBV11-2 and TRBJ1-2 for the parts outside the CDR3, the full variable domain is EAGVAQSPRYKIIEKRQSVAFWCNPISGHATLYWYQQILGQGPKLLIQFQNNGVVDDSQLPKDRFSAERLKGVDSTLKIQPAKLEDSAVYLCASRLQGRSFYGYTFGSGTRLTVV.